A single sample gave rise to the 13 T cell receptor beta chains below, sequenced in a study of a mutant IDH1 vaccine in newly diagnosed glioma (dated by TCRdb to 2020 to 2023). Libraries were constructed by the immunoSEQ multiplex PCR assay. Drawn from immuneACCESS, this table holds only the in-frame rearrangements with V and J called that TCRdb kept. Clones are partly lost; checked studies trace under half to an unresolved V gene and leave the rest unexplained. Recorded for this sample are some 42,000 clones; 80% to 90% of them occurred a single time. Roughly 1.8% of the sample is held by the ten biggest clonotypes. What the time point label conveys for this sample: week 5, during vaccination. Each vaccine dose was 300 ug of a 20-mer mutant IDH1 peptide in Montanide, given subcutaneously with topical imiquimod. No cognate antigen is known for these TCRs. The input for sequencing was PBMCs, taken from a glioma patient whose treatment included an IDH1 peptide vaccine. These receptors all come from a man aged 35-49 years with glioma.

This clone was seen a handful of times. This chain uses TRBV4-2 with TRBJ1-4; no clear D. V was trimmed by 0 bases and J by 4 bases, leaving 6 bases between them. Germline V gene data show CDR1 as LGHNA and CDR2 as YNFKEQ. The CDR3 is made up of 14 amino acids. The CDR3: CASSQDWGNEKLFF. The CDR3 nucleotides read TGTGCCAGCAGCCAAGATTGGGGTAATGAAAAACTGTTTTTT.

The chain has TRBV5-4 and TRBJ1-3; no definite D call. With 1 base removed from V and 4 bases from J, the gap between germline ends came to 6 bases. The CDR3 runs to 13 residues. The germline V gene has CDR1 SGHNT and CDR2 YYREEE (reference sequence). Written as DNA, the CDR3 is TGTGCCAGCAGCTTGACAGCGGGAAACACCATATATTTT. Protein: CASSLTAGNTIYF. Drawing the rest from reference TRBV5-4 and TRBJ1-3, the complete variable domain is ETGVTQSPTHLIKTRGQQVTLRCSSQSGHNTVSWYQQALGQGPQFIFQYYREEENGRGNFPPRFSGLQFPNYSSELNVNALELDDSALYLCASSLTAGNTIYFGEGSWLTVV.

The V call is TRBV7-8, the J call TRBJ2-3; 7 nucleotides line up with TRBD2. Germline V lookup: CDR1 SGHVS, CDR2 FQNEAQ. The V and J ends lost 4 bases and 2 bases, in that order; junction bases with no gene match: 9. The CDR3 spans 16 residues. The CDR3 protein is CASSSRLAVTTDTQYF. CDR3 in DNA: TGTGCCAGCAGCTCGAGACTAGCAGTCACCACAGATACGCAGTATTTT.

This chain joins TRBV7-9 and TRBJ2-1, with 12 bases identical to TRBD2. CDR3 length equals 19 residues. V lost 1 base, J lost 0 bases, and 7 bases stayed unmatched. Germline assignment: CDR1 SEHNR and CDR2 FQNEAQ (reference sequence). The CDR3 spells CASSLGLAGVDSSYNEQFF. CDR3 sequence (DNA): TGTGCCAGCAGCTTAGGACTAGCGGGAGTAGACAGCTCCTACAATGAGCAGTTCTTC.

V usage is TRBV19 and J usage is TRBJ1-5, with 10 bases fitting TRBD1. Per the germline V gene, CDR1 is LNHDA and CDR2 is SQIVND (reference sequence). J gave up 0 bases and V 8 bases, and 16 bases lay outside the gene matches. The length of the CDR3 is 19 residues. The CDR3 bases are TGTGCCAGTGCCGACAGGGGGCGCTTAGGGTCGTATAGCAATCAGCCCCAGCATTTT. As protein: CASADRGRLGSYSNQPQHF. Full variable domain (missing parts from reference TRBV19 and TRBJ1-5): DGGITQSPKYLFRKEGQNVTLSCEQNLNHDAMYWYRQDPGQGLRLIYYSQIVNDFQKGDIAEGYSVSREKKESFPLTVTSAQKNPTAFYLCASADRGRLGSYSNQPQHFGDGTRLSIL.

This chain uses TRBV7-9 with TRBJ2-7; possible D gene TRBD2, 5 bases. Germline V gene data show CDR1 as SEHNR and CDR2 as FQNEAQ (reference sequence). The germline V and J ends were trimmed by 0 bases and 4 bases, with 10 bases remaining between them. There are 14 residues in the CDR3. CDR3 bases: TGTGCCAGCAGCTTAGCTCGGGGAATGTACGAGCAGTACTTC. Amino acids: CASSLARGMYEQYF. The full variable domain, rest sourced from reference TRBV7-9 and TRBJ2-7, is DTGVSQNPRHKITKRGQNVTFRCDPISEHNRLYWYRQTLGQGPEFLTYFQNEAQLEKSRLLSDRFSAERPKGSFSTLEIQRTEQGDSAMYLCASSLARGMYEQYFGPGTRLTVT.

This clone has just a few counts. The chain carries TRBV28 and TRBJ1-1, with a possible D match to TRBD1 (5 bases). From germline, CDR1 is MDHEN and CDR2 SYDVKM. There are 15 residues in the CDR3. The germline V and J ends were trimmed by 7 bases and 5 bases, with 20 bases remaining between them. This CDR3 reads CASTRGEGAKTEAFF. CDR3 nucleotide sequence: TGTGCCAGCACGAGGGGAGAAGGGGCGAAGACTGAAGCTTTCTTT. The variable domain in full, with the rest retrieved from reference TRBV28 and TRBJ1-1, is DVKVTQSSRYLVKRTGEKVFLECVQDMDHENMFWYRQDPGLGLRLIYFSYDVKMKEKGDIPEGYSVSREKKERFSLILESASTNQTSMYLCASTRGEGAKTEAFFGQGTRLTVV.

The V and J genes are TRBV5-4 and TRBJ2-4; no clear D gene. The V end was cut by 0 bases, the J end by 8 bases, with 15 bases between. The CDR3 is 15 amino acids. CDR1 SGHNT and CDR2 YYREEE come from the germline V gene (reference sequence). The CDR3 region has the DNA TGTGCCAGCAGCTTGGACAGCCGCCCTTCGGACATTCAGTACTTC. Encoded protein: CASSLDSRPSDIQYF.

The rearrangement uses TRBV14 and TRBJ2-1; a weak D match, TRBD1 (5 bases). From germline, CDR1 is SGHDN and CDR2 FVKESK. The CDR3 is made up of 14 amino acids. V dropped 4 bases and J dropped 7 bases, with 14 bases sitting between them. The CDR3 DNA follows: TGTGCCAGCAGCCCTCTTCGACAGACAAATGAGCAGTTCTTC. Encoded protein: CASSPLRQTNEQFF. Based on the CDR3 plus reference TRBV14 and TRBJ2-1, the full variable domain is EAGVTQFPSHSVIEKGQTVTLRCDPISGHDNLYWYRRVMGKEIKFLLHFVKESKQDESGMPNNRFLAERTGGTYSTLKVQPAELEDSGVYFCASSPLRQTNEQFFGPGTRLTVL.

The chain links TRBV4-2 to TRBJ1-4, with 7 bases matching TRBD1. The germline V gene encodes CDR1 LGHNA and CDR2 YNFKEQ. The CDR3 covers 16 residues. V gave up 0 bases and J gave up 7 bases; unmatched junction bases: 8. The chain's CDR3 is CASSQDRRGGSEKLFF. CDR3 sequence (DNA): TGTGCCAGCAGCCAAGATCGGAGAGGGGGCTCTGAAAAACTGTTTTTT.

This rearrangement joins TRBV11-2 to TRBJ2-3; tentative D call: TRBD2 (6 bases). From germline, CDR1 is SGHAT and CDR2 FQNNGV. There are 15 residues in the CDR3. V dropped 1 base and J dropped 4 bases, with 12 bases sitting between them. The CDR3 protein is CASSLGITGADTQYF. CDR3 DNA sequence: TGTGCCAGCAGCTTAGGGATTACGGGGGCAGATACGCAGTATTTT. The full variable domain, rest sourced from reference TRBV11-2 and TRBJ2-3, is EAGVAQSPRYKIIEKRQSVAFWCNPISGHATLYWYQQILGQGPKLLIQFQNNGVVDDSQLPKDRFSAERLKGVDSTLKIQPAKLEDSAVYLCASSLGITGADTQYFGPGTRLTVL.

The chain recombines TRBV7-2 with TRBJ2-7; no clear D gene. The CDR3 spans 12 residues. V gave up 4 bases and J gave up 4 bases, with 8 bases separating them. Germline CDR1 is SGHTA and CDR2 is FQGNSA. CDR3 bases: TGTGCCAGCAGCTCTATTAGGTACGAGCAGTACTTC. Protein product: CASSSIRYEQYF.

The CDR3 sequence is CASSRGSGANVLTF. The CDR3 DNA is TGTGCCAGCAGTCGGGGGTCTGGGGCCAACGTCCTGACTTTC. This sequence joins TRBV27 and TRBJ2-6; D is possibly TRBD2 (6 bases). There are 14 residues in the CDR3. Trimming took 5 bases from V and 1 from J, leaving 6 bases between them. The V gene's germline CDR1 is MNHEY and CDR2 SMNVEV (reference sequence).